Listed below are T cell receptor beta chains from one sample, sequenced in a study of Ad26.COV2.S vaccination and SARS-CoV-2 variants. Using immunoSEQ multiplex PCR, the repertoire was profiled, and TCRdb retains in-frame clones only, with some absent. The sample has under 500,000 clones, roughly 90% seen once. The material sequenced was peripheral blood, taken in a trial of Ad26.COV2.S vaccine versus placebo. The receptors stem from a person aged 18-60 years who received the Ad26.COV2.S COVID-19 vaccine or a placebo. CDR3s include the opening cysteine and the closing phenylalanine or tryptophan. Fields, in order: J gene, clone size, V gene, D gene, CDR3 DNA, CDR3 protein. The D gene is left open where the match is weak. The size of a clone is reported for some rows only, either as once, few or many, or as a class for expanded clones.

>TRBJ2-3|NA|TRBV5-4|TRBD2
TGTGCCAGCAGCTTAGGACTAGCGGGGGGGGTAGATACGCAGTATTTT
CASSLGLAGGVDTQYF
>TRBJ2-1|NA|TRBV4-3|TRBD2
TGCGCCAGCAGCCAAGGCAGCGGGGGATCATACAATGAGCAGTTCTTC
CASSQGSGGSYNEQFF
>TRBJ2-7|NA|TRBV21-1|NA
TGTGCCAGCAGCAAAGAACCTAGCGGGGTCTACGAGCAGTACTTC
CASSKEPSGVYEQYF
>TRBJ1-5|NA|TRBV6-2/TRBV6-3|TRBD1
TGTGCCAGCAGTGAGGGGGCTTATAGCAATCAGCCCCAGCATTTT
CASSEGAYSNQPQHF
>TRBJ1-5|NA|TRBV30|TRBD1
TGTGCCTGGAGTGTAATGACAGGGGGGCAGCCCCAGCATTTT
CAWSVMTGGQPQHF
>TRBJ1-5|once|TRBV19|TRBD1
TGTGCCAGTAGTACCCCGGGACAGGGGTACAGGCCCCAGCATTTT
CASSTPGQGYRPQHF
>TRBJ2-2|NA|TRBV27|NA
TGTGCCAGCAAATTACGGGGCCTTCGAGACACCGGGGAGCTGTTTTTT
CASKLRGLRDTGELFF
>TRBJ2-4|NA|TRBV6-1|NA
TGTGCCAGCAGTGAAATCCGGGCCGAGGTCAGAAACATTCAGTACTTC
CASSEIRAEVRNIQYF
>TRBJ2-3|NA|TRBV19|NA
TGTGCCAGTAGTATAGATCGGCTAGGAATATCAGATACGCAGTATTTT
CASSIDRLGISDTQYF
>TRBJ2-7|few|TRBV4-1|NA
TGCGCCAGCAGCCAAGCTGGACAGCCCTACGAGCAGTACTTC
CASSQAGQPYEQYF
>TRBJ2-7|once|TRBV10-3|NA
TGTGCCTCCGGAGGGGGGCCCCTACAGCAGTACTTC
CASGGGPLQQYF
>TRBJ1-6|NA|TRBV7-9|NA
TGTGCCAGCAGCTTAATTATGAGGGGAAATTCACCCCTCCACTTT
CASSLIMRGNSPLHF
>TRBJ1-2|NA|TRBV5-4|NA
TGTGCCAGCAGCTTTTCTGGGGGCTACACCTTC
CASSFSGGYTF
>TRBJ2-7|NA|TRBV20-1|NA
TGCAGTGCTAGGGAGAACTACGAGCAGTACTTC
CSARENYEQYF
>TRBJ2-1|NA|TRBV4-1|TRBD2
TGCGCCAGCAGCCAAATCCGGGGAGGGTACAATGAGCAGTTCTTC
CASSQIRGGYNEQFF
>TRBJ2-7|few|TRBV13|NA
TGTGCCAGCAGCTTACGAGGGCAACTCTCCTACGAGCAGTACTTC
CASSLRGQLSYEQYF
>TRBJ1-3|NA|TRBV28|NA
TGTGCCAGCAGCCCCCTGGGGGTAGACTCTGGAAACACCATATATTTT
CASSPLGVDSGNTIYF
>TRBJ1-2|NA|TRBV7-9|NA
TGTGCCAGCAGCCTGGTAACGGGGGCCCGGGGCTACACCTTC
CASSLVTGARGYTF
>TRBJ1-4|NA|TRBV5-5|NA
TGTGCCAGCAGCTTGATTTCGCGTGAAAAACTGTTTTTT
CASSLISREKLFF
>TRBJ2-3|NA|TRBV7-2|NA
TGTGCCAGCAGCTTAGTCGGTGTGGCTCTCCCCACAGATACGCAGTATTTT
CASSLVGVALPTDTQYF
>TRBJ2-1|NA|TRBV5-4|NA
TGTGCCAGCAGCCCCGGAAGTGAGCAGTTCTTC
CASSPGSEQFF
>TRBJ1-5|NA|TRBV29-1|TRBD1
TGCAGCGTTGTCTCTGGGACAGGTAATAGCAATCAGCCCCAGCATTTT
CSVVSGTGNSNQPQHF
>TRBJ1-6|once|TRBV27|TRBD1
TGTGCCAGCAAGGGGACAGCCGGAGGTTCACCCCTCCACTTT
CASKGTAGGSPLHF
>TRBJ1-1|NA|TRBV7-2|TRBD1
TGTGCCAGCAGCTCTGGGACAGGGGTTACTGAAGCTTTCTTT
CASSSGTGVTEAFF
>TRBJ1-2|NA|TRBV7-8|NA
TGTGCCAGCAGCTTAGCCCTAAACTATGGCTACACCTTC
CASSLALNYGYTF
>TRBJ2-2|NA|TRBV11-2|NA
TGTGCCAGCACCGGTGGGGGGCTGGACACCGGGGAGCTGTTTTTT
CASTGGGLDTGELFF
>TRBJ2-7|NA|TRBV15|TRBD1
TGTGCCACCAGCAGAGACGCGGGGACAGGGAGCCACGAGCAGTACTTC
CATSRDAGTGSHEQYF
>TRBJ2-2|NA|TRBV11-3|TRBD2
TGTGCCAGCACCCTTGCGGGGGGGCGGGGCACCGGGGAGCTGTTTTTT
CASTLAGGRGTGELFF
>TRBJ2-1|NA|TRBV5-1|NA
TGCGCCAGCAGCTTGAGTCAGGGTAAAATCTACAATGAGCAGTTCTTC
CASSLSQGKIYNEQFF
>TRBJ2-1|NA|TRBV7-9|NA
TGTGCCAGCAGGAATAACTGGCGGGCCTACAATGAGCAGTTCTTC
CASRNNWRAYNEQFF
>TRBJ1-6|few|TRBV4-3|TRBD1
TGCGCCAGCAGCCAAGGTCTGGGACAGAATAATTCACCCCTCCACTTT
CASSQGLGQNNSPLHF
>TRBJ1-5|NA|TRBV19|NA
TGTGCCAGTAGCGGGGGTGGCAATCAGCCCCAGCATTTT
CASSGGGNQPQHF
>TRBJ1-2|NA|TRBV9|NA
TGTGCCAGCAGCGTAGCGGCAGGGAACTATGGCTACACCTTC
CASSVAAGNYGYTF
>TRBJ2-1|NA|TRBV14|NA
TGTGCCAGCAGCCAAGAGGGGGACTTTTGGAATGCCCCACTTGAGCAGTTCTTC
CASSQEGDFWNAPLEQFF
>TRBJ2-1|NA|TRBV19|TRBD2
TGTGCCAGTAGTGGCGGGGGTCGATTTAATGAGCAGTTCTTC
CASSGGGRFNEQFF
>TRBJ2-3|NA|TRBV20-1|NA
TGCAGTGCTAGTAGCTTCTCAGGGTCTGGCACAGATACGCAGTATTTT
CSASSFSGSGTDTQYF
>TRBJ1-6|NA|TRBV7-6|TRBD1
TGTGCCAGCAGCTTAGGGGGACAGGGGACAGGTCTTAATTCACCCCTCCACTTT
CASSLGGQGTGLNSPLHF
>TRBJ2-5|NA|TRBV5-1|TRBD2
TGCGCCAGCAGCTTGGTGGCTAGCGGAGAAGAGACCCAGTACTTC
CASSLVASGEETQYF
>TRBJ1-5|NA|TRBV19|NA
TGTGCCAGTAGTTGGACACGGAATCAGCCCCAGCATTTT
CASSWTRNQPQHF
>TRBJ1-5|NA|TRBV9|NA
TGTGCCAGCAGCCTTAGTGGAGAGTACAATCAGCCCCAGCATTTT
CASSLSGEYNQPQHF
>TRBJ2-1|NA|TRBV7-6|TRBD1
TGTGCCAGCAGCTTATTGGACAGGGGGAGGGATGAGCAGTTCTTC
CASSLLDRGRDEQFF
>TRBJ2-6|NA|TRBV9|NA
TGTGCCAGCAGCGTAGTAGTGGAGGGGGCGGGGGCCAACGTCCTGACTTTC
CASSVVVEGAGANVLTF